The 29 T cell receptor beta chains listed next were all sequenced from one sample in a study of long-term antiretroviral therapy in people with HIV. The immunoSEQ assay was v3.0, run at survey level. Assay used: immunoSEQ multiplex PCR; TCRdb lists only in-frame clones, some missing. The data hold about 38,000 clones, with around 85% observed a single time. Sequencing used unsorted PBMCs, obtained 1.5 years after starting antiretroviral therapy. The origin of the receptors is a man younger than 35 with HIV.

This chain joins TRBV2 and TRBJ2-1; D may be TRBD1 (5 bases). The CDR3 loop spans 15 amino acids. Germline V gives CDR1 SNHLY, CDR2 FYNNEI. The V gene lost 6 bases and the J gene lost 4 bases, with 16 bases spanning the gap. The CDR3, as DNA: TGTGCCAGCAGCCGAGAAGGGGTGAGGTACAATGAGCAGTTCTTC. It yields the protein CASSREGVRYNEQFF.

This sequence joins TRBV19 and TRBJ2-2; D unresolved. Deletions cut 7 bases from V and 3 bases from J, with 12 bases between. The length of the CDR3 is 14 residues. The V gene's germline CDR1 is LNHDA and CDR2 SQIVND (reference sequence). The CDR3 loop is CASTDAGHTGELFF. The CDR3 DNA reads TGTGCCAGTACCGACGCAGGTCACACCGGGGAGCTGTTTTTT.

This clone was observed a few times. The V gene is TRBV29-1, the J gene TRBJ2-7; D is unresolved. CDR3 length: 13 residues. V lost 6 bases and J 0 bases, leaving 12 bases between the germline ends. Looked up from germline, CDR1 is SQVTM and CDR2 is ANQGSEA. CDR3 sequence: CSVYTVSSYEQYF. CDR3 in DNA: TGCAGCGTGTACACGGTGAGCTCCTACGAGCAGTACTTC.

The chain joins TRBV29-1 to TRBJ2-3; 7 nucleotides align to TRBD2. This CDR3 contains 15 residues. Trimming cost V 5 bases and J 2 bases; bases outside gene matches: 10. Germline V CDR1 and CDR2: SQVTM, ANQGSEA. CDR3 residues: CSVRPSGAPTDTQYF. CDR3 sequence (DNA): TGCAGCGTTAGGCCGAGCGGGGCCCCCACAGATACGCAGTATTTT.

This sequence joins TRBV7-7 and TRBJ1-1; D is unclear. CDR3 length: 13 amino acids. V was trimmed by 2 bases and J by 1 base, leaving 5 bases between them. CDR1 is SSHAT and CDR2 is FNYEAQ in the germline V gene (reference sequence). The CDR3 loop is CASSLSQNTEAFF. As DNA, the CDR3 is TGTGCCAGCAGCTTAAGCCAGAACACTGAAGCTTTCTTT.

This rearrangement joins TRBV19 to TRBJ1-5; D call uncertain. The germline V gene encodes CDR1 LNHDA and CDR2 SQIVND (reference sequence). The CDR3 contains 15 residues. V lost 3 bases and J lost 0, with 9 bases in between. Written as DNA, the CDR3 is TGTGCCAGTAGTATCAGGCAGTATAGCAATCAGCCCCAGCATTTT. This encodes CASSIRQYSNQPQHF.

The genes are TRBV27 and TRBJ2-2; 12 positions match TRBD2. Unmatched junction bases numbered 17, after V lost 2 bases and J lost 7 bases. CDR3 length: 20 residues. Germline V CDR1 and CDR2: MNHEY, SMNVEV (reference sequence). The DNA of the CDR3 is TGTGCCAGCAGTTTACCGTTTTCTAGCGGGAGGGCCAGGTCTGTCGGGGAGCTGTTTTTT. Translating gives CASSLPFSSGRARSVGELFF.

This chain links TRBV10-2 with TRBJ2-2; tentative D call: TRBD2 (6 bases). Between the trimmed V and J ends, which lost 1 base and 7 bases, there was a span of 16 bases. The CDR3 consists of 16 residues. The germline gives CDR1 WSHSY, CDR2 SAAADI. CDR3 coding DNA: TGCGCCAGCAGTGAGTGGCTAGCGACTATAAGCGGGGAGCTGTTTTTT. It yields the protein CASSEWLATISGELFF.

V and J are TRBV5-4 and TRBJ2-7, with D possibly TRBD2 on 6 matching bases. Germline V CDR1 and CDR2: SGHNT, YYREEE (reference sequence). V gave up 9 bases and J gave up 6 bases, with 19 bases separating them. This CDR3 has 13 residues. The CDR3 DNA sequence: TGTGCCACCGCGGGACTCCCCCGCCCCGAGCAGTACTTC. This gives the protein CATAGLPRPEQYF.

This clone was recorded once. This chain connects TRBV19 to TRBJ1-1; the D is unclear. V gave up 3 bases and J gave up 1 base, with 9 bases separating them. Germline V CDR1 and CDR2: LNHDA, SQIVND (reference sequence). The CDR3 consists of 14 residues. The CDR3 sequence: CASSIDYPNTEAFF. The CDR3 DNA follows: TGTGCCAGTAGTATTGACTACCCGAACACTGAAGCTTTCTTT. The variable domain in full, with the rest retrieved from reference TRBV19 and TRBJ1-1, is DGGITQSPKYLFRKEGQNVTLSCEQNLNHDAMYWYRQDPGQGLRLIYYSQIVNDFQKGDIAEGYSVSREKKESFPLTVTSAQKNPTAFYLCASSIDYPNTEAFFGQGTRLTVV.

This clone was picked up a small number of times. The chain joins TRBV28 to TRBJ1-2; 7 bases map to TRBD1. CDR1 and CDR2 from the germline V gene are MDHEN and SYDVKM. CDR3 length: 13 amino acids. V gave up 3 bases and J gave up 8 bases; unmatched junction bases: 6. The chain's CDR3 is CASSFLDRVGYTF. The CDR3 DNA reads TGTGCCAGCAGTTTCCTAGACAGGGTCGGCTACACCTTC.

The V call is TRBV5-4, the J call TRBJ2-3; D unresolved. CDR3 length equals 12 residues. Deletions cut 4 bases from V and 3 bases from J, with 6 bases between. Germline lookup yields CDR1 SGHNT and CDR2 YYREEE (reference sequence). As DNA, the CDR3 is TGTGCCAGCAGCCGGACGACAGATACGCAGTATTTT. Residues: CASSRTTDTQYF. The full variable domain, its missing parts supplied by reference TRBV5-4 and TRBJ2-3, is ETGVTQSPTHLIKTRGQQVTLRCSSQSGHNTVSWYQQALGQGPQFIFQYYREEENGRGNFPPRFSGLQFPNYSSELNVNALELDDSALYLCASSRTTDTQYFGPGTRLTVL.

The rearrangement links TRBV27 to TRBJ2-3, with 9 bases lining up with TRBD2. The V segment lost 3 bases and the J segment 0 bases; nucleotides outside the gene matches: 1. Germline CDR1 reads MNHEY; CDR2 reads SMNVEV (reference sequence). The CDR3 is made up of 15 amino acids. DNA of the CDR3: TGTGCCAGCAGTTTTAGCGGGGGTAGCACAGATACGCAGTATTTT. Amino acid sequence: CASSFSGGSTDTQYF.

The V and J genes are TRBV28 and TRBJ1-3; D not certain. The CDR3 has 15 residues. Germline V CDR1 and CDR2: MDHEN, SYDVKM. The germline V and J ends were trimmed by 6 bases and 7 bases, with 19 bases remaining between them. The CDR3 DNA is TGTGCCAGCAGCGCCGTCGGGCCGGAGGCTAACACCATATATTTT. This translates into CASSAVGPEANTIYF. The variable domain in full, completed from reference TRBV28 and TRBJ1-3, reads DVKVTQSSRYLVKRTGEKVFLECVQDMDHENMFWYRQDPGLGLRLIYFSYDVKMKEKGDIPEGYSVSREKKERFSLILESASTNQTSMYLCASSAVGPEANTIYFGEGSWLTVV.

This clone was seen more than once but under ten times. The V and J genes are TRBV11-2 and TRBJ2-7; 10 nucleotides agree with TRBD2. Trimming at V came to 2 bases and at J to 2 bases, leaving 3 bases not matched to a gene. Germline lookup yields CDR1 SGHAT and CDR2 FQNNGV. This CDR3 is built from 15 residues. The CDR3 region is CASSLPSGRAYEQYF. The DNA for the CDR3 is TGTGCCAGCAGCTTACCCAGCGGGAGGGCCTACGAGCAGTACTTC.

This clone has more than one count but fewer than ten. The chain is built from TRBV7-8 and TRBJ2-2; a weak D match, TRBD2 (5 bases). This CDR3 region has 16 residues. V lost 1 base and J lost 2, with 11 bases in between. CDR1 is SGHVS, CDR2 FQNEAQ, per germline. CDR3 in amino acids: CASSLGFEGNTGELFF. The DNA for the CDR3 is TGTGCCAGCAGCTTAGGGTTCGAGGGAAACACCGGGGAGCTGTTTTTT.

This chain links TRBV18 with TRBJ2-2; weak D call: TRBD1 (5 bases). V was shortened by 6 bases and J by 1 base, with 12 bases between the two germline ends. Germline loops: CDR1 KGHSH, CDR2 LQKENI. The CDR3 length is 15 residues. The CDR3, as DNA: TGTGCCAGCTCGCCGGACACAGTGAACACCGGGGAGCTGTTTTTT. It codes for CASSPDTVNTGELFF.

The genes are TRBV29-1 and TRBJ1-1; 8 bases agree with TRBD1. Germline V lookup: CDR1 SQVTM, CDR2 ANQGSEA. With 7 bases clipped from V and 7 bases from J, the junction kept 2 bases outside the gene matches. This CDR3 region has 10 residues. Here the CDR3 DNA reads TGCAGCGCTGGGACAGGTGAAGCTTTCTTT. Translated: CSAGTGEAFF.

This clone qualifies as medium-sized. The chain carries TRBV7-9 and TRBJ1-1; unclear D gene. Per germline, CDR1 SEHNR and CDR2 FQNEAQ (reference sequence). The length of the CDR3 is 13 residues. V was clipped by 1 base and J by 3 bases, with 6 bases between them. The CDR3 region is CASSLGGHTEAFF. The CDR3 DNA reads as TGTGCCAGCAGCTTAGGCGGTCACACTGAAGCTTTCTTT. Based on the CDR3 plus reference TRBV7-9 and TRBJ1-1, the full variable domain is DTGVSQNPRHKITKRGQNVTFRCDPISEHNRLYWYRQTLGQGPEFLTYFQNEAQLEKSRLLSDRFSAERPKGSFSTLEIQRTEQGDSAMYLCASSLGGHTEAFFGQGTRLTVV.

The chain employs TRBV27 and TRBJ2-7; tentatively, D is TRBD1 (5 bases). The CDR3 covers 16 residues. CDR1 is MNHEY, CDR2 SMNVEV, per germline (reference sequence). With 6 bases removed from V and 5 bases from J, the gap between germline ends came to 23 bases. CDR3 nucleotide sequence: TGTGCCAGCAGCCTCGCCCTCGGCAGGGTAGGCGACGAGCAGTACTTC. Encoded protein: CASSLALGRVGDEQYF.

This rearrangement joins TRBV27 to TRBJ2-5; 11 nucleotides agree with TRBD2. J lost 2 bases, V lost 5 bases, and 4 bases had no gene match. The CDR3 extends over 15 amino acids. Germline V CDR1 and CDR2: MNHEY, SMNVEV (reference sequence). The DNA for the CDR3 is TGTGCCAGCAGTCCCGGGACTAGCGGACAAGAGACCCAGTACTTC. Translating it yields CASSPGTSGQETQYF.

V and J are TRBV9 and TRBJ2-2; no clear D. V lost 0 bases to trimming and J lost 2 bases, with 5 bases between them. The CDR3 is made up of 14 amino acids. Germline CDR1 SGDLS, CDR2 YYNGEE. This CDR3 is CASSVGPNTGELFF. The DNA of the CDR3 is TGTGCCAGCAGCGTAGGGCCAAACACCGGGGAGCTGTTTTTT.

The V gene is TRBV18, the J gene TRBJ2-1; perhaps D is TRBD1 or TRBD2 (5 bases each). CDR3 length equals 14 residues. The V end lost 5 bases, the J end lost 4 bases, and 12 bases lay between the germline ends. Germline CDR1 reads KGHSH; CDR2 reads LQKENI. DNA of the CDR3: TGTGCCAGCTCATTCCGGGGCCTATACAATGAGCAGTTCTTC. This translates into CASSFRGLYNEQFF.

The chain has TRBV6-1 and TRBJ2-7, with D perhaps matching TRBD1 (5 bases). The CDR3 has 15 residues. Germline V gene data show CDR1 as MNHNS and CDR2 as SASEGT. The V and J ends lost 1 base and 2 bases respectively, with 12 bases between them. DNA for the CDR3: TGTGCCAGCAGTGAAGAGGCAGGGAAGCCCTACGAGCAGTACTTC. Its protein is CASSEEAGKPYEQYF.

The chain is built from TRBV5-1 and TRBJ1-2; D is undetermined. The CDR3 runs 14 residues. Germline lookup yields CDR1 SGHRS and CDR2 YFSETQ. Trimming pared 2 bases from V and 1 base from J, leaving 9 bases between. Here the CDR3 reads CASSLDTNNYGYTF. The CDR3 DNA sequence: TGCGCCAGCAGCTTAGACACGAATAACTATGGCTACACCTTC.

V and J are TRBV7-8 and TRBJ1-2; D not resolved. This CDR3 comprises 15 residues. Germline V CDR1 and CDR2: SGHVS, FQNEAQ. Trimming removed 6 bases at V and 8 bases at J, with 22 bases between. CDR3 in amino acids: CASRSSEIDLRGYTF. In DNA form, the CDR3 reads TGTGCCAGCAGATCGTCAGAGATAGATTTGCGGGGCTACACCTTC.

The chain employs TRBV6-1 and TRBJ2-3, with TRBD2 as a possible D gene (5 bases). The CDR3 is 15 residues long. From germline, CDR1 is MNHNS and CDR2 SASEGT. Trimming cost V 1 base and J 0 bases, with 8 bases left between them. DNA of the CDR3: TGTGCCAGCAGTGAAGTGCGGACTAGCACAGATACGCAGTATTTT. Its protein is CASSEVRTSTDTQYF.

The V gene is TRBV29-1, the J gene TRBJ2-1, with 10 bases that match TRBD1. Germline V gene sequence: CDR1 SQVTM, CDR2 ANQGSEA. V shed 6 bases and J 7 bases; nucleotides not matched to a gene: 12. There are 15 residues in the CDR3. The CDR3 is CSVRVGTGVGNEQFF. In nucleotides, the CDR3 is TGCAGCGTGCGAGTTGGGACAGGGGTCGGGAATGAGCAGTTCTTC.

The rearrangement joins TRBV5-1 to TRBJ2-2; D possibly corresponds to TRBD1 (6 bases). V was cut by 3 bases and J by 2 bases, with 20 bases left in between. The germline CDR1 and CDR2 sequences are SGHRS and YFSETQ. The CDR3 totals 18 residues. CDR3 protein: CASSSPGLRTANTGELFF. CDR3 DNA sequence: TGCGCCAGCAGCTCGCCTGGATTGAGGACAGCAAACACCGGGGAGCTGTTTTTT.